This T cell receptor beta chain is drawn from a study of cytomegalovirus exposure and HLA in healthy donors. Across the study: Most donors, less than 85% of several hundred genotyped, fell in the Caucasian-associated ancestry cluster. Broader study findings: In a later analysis, across HLA loci, associated TCR counts were highest for DRB1, lowest for HLA-C.

Primers for the PCR totalled 60 Vbeta and 13 Jbeta. The protocol was immunoSEQ multiplex PCR, while the TCRdb copy is restricted to in-frame clones and leaves out a portion. The top ten hold 2.5% of the sample, which has about 150,000 clones, under 90% seen once. Healthy bone marrow donors made up the donor group. Germline loops: CDR1 SGHRS, CDR2 YFSETQ. With 4 bases removed from V and 11 bases from J, the gap between germline ends came to 18 bases. This CDR3 is built from 13 residues. A word on this clone: Its antigen is not identified.

The V and J genes are TRBV5-1 and TRBJ2-5; possibly TRBD1 for D (5 bases). Input material: PBMCs. The sequence was collected from a boy aged 2 to 10 in good health and CMV-seronegative. Written as DNA, the CDR3 is TGCGCCAGCAGCCCCGAACCCCCATCAGGGCAGTACTTC. Protein: CASSPEPPSGQYF.